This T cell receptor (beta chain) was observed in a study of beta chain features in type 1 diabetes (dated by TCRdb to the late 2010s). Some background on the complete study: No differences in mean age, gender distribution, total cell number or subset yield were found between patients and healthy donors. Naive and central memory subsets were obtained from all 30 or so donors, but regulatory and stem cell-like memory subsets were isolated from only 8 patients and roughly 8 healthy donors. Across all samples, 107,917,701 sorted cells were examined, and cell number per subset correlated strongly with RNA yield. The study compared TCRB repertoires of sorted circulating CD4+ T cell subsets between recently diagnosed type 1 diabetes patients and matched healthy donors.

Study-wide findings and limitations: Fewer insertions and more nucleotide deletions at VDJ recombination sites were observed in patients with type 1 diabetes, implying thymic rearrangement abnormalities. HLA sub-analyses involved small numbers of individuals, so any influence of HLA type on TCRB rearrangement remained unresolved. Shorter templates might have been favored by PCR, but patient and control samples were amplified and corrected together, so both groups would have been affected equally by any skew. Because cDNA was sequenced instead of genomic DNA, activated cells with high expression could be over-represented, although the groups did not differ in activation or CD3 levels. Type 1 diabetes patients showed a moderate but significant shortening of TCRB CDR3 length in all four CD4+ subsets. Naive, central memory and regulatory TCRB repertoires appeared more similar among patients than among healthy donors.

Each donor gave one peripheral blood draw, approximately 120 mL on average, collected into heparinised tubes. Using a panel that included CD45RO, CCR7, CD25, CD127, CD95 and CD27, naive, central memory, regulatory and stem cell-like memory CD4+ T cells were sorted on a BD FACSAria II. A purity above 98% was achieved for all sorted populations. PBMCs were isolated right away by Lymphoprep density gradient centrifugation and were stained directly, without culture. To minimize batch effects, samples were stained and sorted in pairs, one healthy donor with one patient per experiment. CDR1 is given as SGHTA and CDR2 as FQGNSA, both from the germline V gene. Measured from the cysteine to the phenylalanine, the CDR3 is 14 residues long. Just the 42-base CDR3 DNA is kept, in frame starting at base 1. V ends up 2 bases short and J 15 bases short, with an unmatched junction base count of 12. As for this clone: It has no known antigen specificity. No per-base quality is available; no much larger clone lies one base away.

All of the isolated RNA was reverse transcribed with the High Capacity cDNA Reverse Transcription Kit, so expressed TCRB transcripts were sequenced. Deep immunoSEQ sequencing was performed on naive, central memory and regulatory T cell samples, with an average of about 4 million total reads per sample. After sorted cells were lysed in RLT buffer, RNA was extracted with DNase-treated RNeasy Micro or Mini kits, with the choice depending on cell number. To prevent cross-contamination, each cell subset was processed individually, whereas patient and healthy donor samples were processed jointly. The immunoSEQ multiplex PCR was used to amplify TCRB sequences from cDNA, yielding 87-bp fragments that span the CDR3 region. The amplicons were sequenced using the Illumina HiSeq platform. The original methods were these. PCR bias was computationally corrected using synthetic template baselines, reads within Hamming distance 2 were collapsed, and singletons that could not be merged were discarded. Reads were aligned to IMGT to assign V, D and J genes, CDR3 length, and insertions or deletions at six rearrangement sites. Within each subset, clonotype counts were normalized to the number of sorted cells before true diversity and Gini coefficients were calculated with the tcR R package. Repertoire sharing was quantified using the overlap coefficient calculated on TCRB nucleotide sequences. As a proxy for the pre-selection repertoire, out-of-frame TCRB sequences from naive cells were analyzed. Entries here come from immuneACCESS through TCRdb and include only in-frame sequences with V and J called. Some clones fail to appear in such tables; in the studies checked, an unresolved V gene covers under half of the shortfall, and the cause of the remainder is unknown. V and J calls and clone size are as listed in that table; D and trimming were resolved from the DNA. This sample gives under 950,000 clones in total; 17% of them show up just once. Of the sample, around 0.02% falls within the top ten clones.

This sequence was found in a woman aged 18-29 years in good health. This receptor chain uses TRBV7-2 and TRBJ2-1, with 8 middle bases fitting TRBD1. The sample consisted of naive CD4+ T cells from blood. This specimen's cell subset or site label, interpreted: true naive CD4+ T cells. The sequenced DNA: TGTGCCAGCAGCTTACGATCGAACAGGGGGGATCCGTTCTTC. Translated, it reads CASSLRSNRGDPFF.